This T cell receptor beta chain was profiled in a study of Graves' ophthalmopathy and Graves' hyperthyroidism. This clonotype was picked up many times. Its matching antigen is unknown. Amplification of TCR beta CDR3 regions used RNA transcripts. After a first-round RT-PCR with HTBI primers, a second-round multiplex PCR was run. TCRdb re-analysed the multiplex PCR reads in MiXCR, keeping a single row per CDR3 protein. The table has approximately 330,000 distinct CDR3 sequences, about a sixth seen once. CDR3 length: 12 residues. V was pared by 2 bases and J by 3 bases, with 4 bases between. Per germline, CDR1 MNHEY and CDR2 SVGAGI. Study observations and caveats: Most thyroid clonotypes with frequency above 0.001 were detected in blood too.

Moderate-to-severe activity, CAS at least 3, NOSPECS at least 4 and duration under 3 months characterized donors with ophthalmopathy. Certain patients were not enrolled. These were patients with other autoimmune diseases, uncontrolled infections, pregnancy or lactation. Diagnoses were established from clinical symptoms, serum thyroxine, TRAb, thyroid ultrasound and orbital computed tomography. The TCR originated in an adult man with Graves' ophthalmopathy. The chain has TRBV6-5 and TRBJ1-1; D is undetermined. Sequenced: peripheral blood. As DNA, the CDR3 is TGTGCCAGCAGTTACCTGGACACTGAAGCTTTCTTT. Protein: CASSYLDTEAFF.